Each of the 29 T cell receptor beta chains below was sequenced from the same sample in a study of T cell changes during pregnancy in multiple sclerosis. The method was immunoSEQ multiplex PCR; TCRdb's version includes in-frame clones alone and lacks a portion of them. Found here are around 100,000 clones, roughly 92% of them singletons; the top ten hold 3% to 3.5%. The sample in question was peripheral blood, obtained after pregnancy. The receptors here all came from a female donor with multiple sclerosis, enrolled in a pregnancy study.

CDR3 sequence: CASSSGTGGSTDTQYF. CDR3 bases: TGTGCCAGCAGCTCCGGGACAGGGGGGAGCACAGATACGCAGTATTTT. The chain has TRBV11-3 and TRBJ2-3; TRBD1 aligns across 11 bases. This CDR3 has 16 residues. The V gene's germline CDR1 is SGHNT and CDR2 YENEEA. V trimming: 4 bases; J trimming: 0 bases; junction bases outside the gene matches: 3.

The chain carries TRBV6-5 and TRBJ2-7, with 12 positions matching TRBD2. V lost 4 bases, J lost 2 bases, and 3 bases stayed unmatched. This CDR3 comprises 15 residues. Germline assignment: CDR1 MNHEY and CDR2 SVGAGI. The CDR3 DNA sequence: TGTGCCAGCAGTTCCTGGACTAGCGGGACCTACGAGCAGTACTTC. Translating it yields CASSSWTSGTYEQYF.

CDR3 protein: CASSFTGTGMETQYF. The CDR3 nucleotides read TGCGCCAGCAGCTTTACAGGGACAGGGATGGAGACCCAGTACTTC. The chain links TRBV5-1 to TRBJ2-5; 9 bases align to TRBD1. The CDR3 runs 15 residues. The trim removed 2 bases at V and 5 bases at J, leaving 7 bases unmatched. Germline CDR1 and CDR2: SGHRS and YFSETQ.

This clone was detected once. J is TRBJ2-5 and V is TRBV27, with TRBD2 matching 16 bases. The CDR3 is 18 amino acids. Germline CDR1 and CDR2: MNHEY and SMNVEV (reference sequence). With 5 bases clipped from V and 2 bases from J, the junction kept 8 bases outside the gene matches. In nucleotides, the CDR3 is TGTGCCAGCAGTCAGGGGACTAGCGGGGGGGCCGTACAAGAGACCCAGTACTTC. Encoded protein: CASSQGTSGGAVQETQYF.

The chain combines TRBV27 with TRBJ2-5, with 11 bases matching TRBD1. Germline V gives CDR1 MNHEY, CDR2 SMNVEV (reference sequence). The length of the CDR3 is 15 residues. Losses at the gene ends were 6 bases for V and 5 bases for J; bases not matched to a gene: 8. CDR3 region: CASRLGQGVLETQYF. CDR3 DNA: TGTGCCAGCAGACTGGGACAGGGGGTATTGGAGACCCAGTACTTC.

There are a few counts of this clone. V usage is TRBV25-1 and J usage is TRBJ1-5; a weak D match, TRBD1 (5 bases). This CDR3 contains 15 residues. With 3 bases removed from V and 4 bases from J, the gap between germline ends came to 13 bases. CDR1 MGHDK and CDR2 SYGVNS come from the germline V gene. The CDR3 sequence: CASSDGPTANQPQHF. DNA of the CDR3: TGTGCCAGCAGTGACGGTCCGACAGCTAATCAGCCCCAGCATTTT.

The chain employs TRBV2 and TRBJ1-3; unclear D gene. The length of the CDR3 is 17 residues. With 1 base removed from V and 2 bases from J, the gap between germline ends came to 15 bases. Germline lookup yields CDR1 SNHLY and CDR2 FYNNEI. The CDR3 DNA reads as TGTGCCAGCAGTGAAGTGCGACTGGTTCATCCTGGAAACACCATATATTTT. This translates into CASSEVRLVHPGNTIYF.

The chain links TRBV5-1 to TRBJ1-2; 10 nucleotides agree with TRBD1. The CDR3 contains 13 residues. Germline trimming cut 4 bases from V and 6 bases from J; bases unmatched to any gene: 3. In germline, CDR1 is SGHRS, CDR2 YFSETQ. DNA for the CDR3: TGCGCCAGCAGCCTAGGGACAGGGGATGGCTACACCTTC. It translates to CASSLGTGDGYTF.

This chain links TRBV5-4 with TRBJ2-1, with TRBD2 matching over 8 bases. Unmatched junction bases numbered 6, after V lost 0 bases and J lost 7 bases. This CDR3 has 15 amino acids. The germline V gene has CDR1 SGHNT and CDR2 YYREEE (reference sequence). The CDR3 is CASSLAGGSANEQFF. DNA of the CDR3: TGTGCCAGCAGCTTGGCGGGGGGGAGCGCGAATGAGCAGTTCTTC.

This clone was picked up a small number of times. The chain is built from TRBV2 and TRBJ1-5, with D unclear. This CDR3 comprises 13 residues. The V gene's germline CDR1 is SNHLY and CDR2 FYNNEI. Trimming left V 6 bases short and J 0 bases short, with 6 bases between. In DNA, the CDR3 is TGTGCCAGCAGCCCCCGTAGCAATCAGCCCCAGCATTTT. Its protein is CASSPRSNQPQHF.

This rearrangement joins TRBV30 to TRBJ1-5, with D perhaps TRBD1 (5 bases). The CDR3 loop spans 14 amino acids. In germline, CDR1 is GTSNPN, CDR2 SVGIG (reference sequence). V was trimmed by 4 bases and J by 3 bases, leaving 13 bases between them. CDR3 loop: CAWTPPGFNQPQHF. CDR3 DNA: TGTGCCTGGACCCCCCCAGGGTTCAATCAGCCCCAGCATTTT.

This chain joins TRBV27 and TRBJ2-3, with 7 bases that match TRBD1. V lost 1 base to trimming and J lost 3 bases; unmatched junction nucleotides: 7. The CDR3 is 16 residues long. CDR1 is MNHEY and CDR2 is SMNVEV in the germline V gene (reference sequence). CDR3 protein: CASSLWGTALTDTQYF. As DNA, the CDR3 is TGTGCCAGCAGTTTATGGGGGACAGCCCTTACAGATACGCAGTATTTT.

The V gene is TRBV27, the J gene TRBJ1-1; no reliable D call. This CDR3 spans 13 amino acids. V lost 3 bases, J lost 3 bases, and 8 bases lay in between. Germline CDR1 reads MNHEY; CDR2 reads SMNVEV (reference sequence). CDR3 loop: CASSLGFHTEAFF. The CDR3 DNA sequence: TGTGCCAGCAGTTTGGGCTTTCACACTGAAGCTTTCTTT.

Regarding this clone: Other DNA sequences of this sample code for an identical CDR3. J is TRBJ1-1 and V is TRBV4-1; TRBD1 aligns across 7 bases. This CDR3 contains 14 residues. V was pared by 1 base and J by 3 bases, with 2 bases of the junction left unmatched. Germline V lookup: CDR1 MGHRA, CDR2 YSYEKL. For the CDR3, the DNA is TGCGCCAGCAGCCAAGGCCAGGGGGACACTGAAGCTTTCTTT. Its protein product is CASSQGQGDTEAFF.

The chain is built from TRBV6-5 and TRBJ1-2, with 8 bases aligning to TRBD1. There are 13 residues in the CDR3. V was pared by 2 bases and J by 7 bases, with 3 bases of the junction left unmatched. Germline CDR1 is MNHEY and CDR2 is SVGAGI. Here the CDR3 reads CASSYGGQGGYTF. The DNA of the CDR3 is TGTGCCAGCAGTTACGGAGGACAGGGTGGCTACACCTTC.

The rearrangement joins TRBV6-6 to TRBJ1-5; possible D gene TRBD1, 6 bases. Germline lookup yields CDR1 MNHNY and CDR2 SVGAGI (reference sequence). The V end was cut by 7 bases, the J end by 3 bases, with 16 bases between. CDR3 length: 15 amino acids. The CDR3 nucleotides read TGTGCCAGCACCCCGGCAGCAGGGGCCAATCAGCCCCAGCATTTT. It specifies CASTPAAGANQPQHF.

J is TRBJ2-7 and V is TRBV13, with 7 nucleotides matching TRBD2. The CDR3 is made up of 13 amino acids. The V gene end was trimmed by 5 bases and the J gene end by 2 bases; junction bases not matched to a gene: 3. Germline-derived CDR1 and CDR2 are PRHDT and FYEKMQ (reference sequence). This chain's CDR3 is CASSPGRTYEQYF. In DNA, the CDR3 is TGTGCCAGCAGCCCCGGGAGGACCTACGAGCAGTACTTC.

The gene calls are TRBV2 and TRBJ2-7; no clear D. V was clipped by 5 bases and J by 0 bases, with 8 bases between them. Germline V gene lookup returns CDR1 SNHLY and CDR2 FYNNEI. The CDR3 extends over 13 amino acids. The CDR3 nucleotides are TGTGCCAGCAGTTTGACACACTCCTACGAGCAGTACTTC. It yields the protein CASSLTHSYEQYF.

This sequence joins TRBV6-5 and TRBJ2-2, with 8 bases identical to TRBD1. The CDR3 extends over 15 amino acids. Germline CDR1 MNHEY, CDR2 SVGAGI. J gave up 1 base and V 6 bases, and 4 bases lay outside the gene matches. The CDR3 loop reads CASSLQGGNTGELFF. The CDR3 region has the DNA TGTGCCAGCAGCCTACAGGGGGGGAACACCGGGGAGCTGTTTTTT.

This clone was seen once. The rearrangement links TRBV5-1 to TRBJ2-1; possible D gene TRBD1, 6 bases. The CDR3 has 15 residues. Per the germline V gene, CDR1 is SGHRS and CDR2 is YFSETQ. Trimming removed 1 base at V and 1 base at J, with 9 bases between. CDR3 protein: CASSLQGQSYNEQFF. The CDR3 nucleotides read TGCGCCAGCAGCTTGCAGGGGCAATCCTACAATGAGCAGTTCTTC.

The J gene is TRBJ2-5, the V gene TRBV11-1; 10 nucleotides line up with TRBD2. Germline CDR1 is SGHAT and CDR2 is FQDESV (reference sequence). This CDR3 comprises 16 residues. V was pared by 3 bases and J by 0 bases, with 4 bases of the junction left unmatched. CDR3 sequence reads: CASSFGSGGYQETQYF. The CDR3 DNA sequence: TGTGCCAGCAGCTTTGGTAGCGGGGGGTACCAAGAGACCCAGTACTTC. Looking up the rest from reference TRBV11-1 and TRBJ2-5 gives the full variable domain: EAEVAQSPRYKITEKSQAVAFWCDPISGHATLYWYRQILGQGPELLVQFQDESVVDDSQLPKDRFSAERLKGVDSTLKIQPAELGDSAMYLCASSFGSGGYQETQYFGPGTRLLVL.

The chain combines TRBV5-8 with TRBJ1-6; D not certain. Trimming removed 0 bases at V and 8 bases at J, with 15 bases between. CDR1 and CDR2 from the germline V gene are SGHTS and YDEGEE. The CDR3 is made up of 16 amino acids. This chain's CDR3 is CASSLAPGGVDSPLHF. The CDR3 coding sequence is TGTGCCAGCAGCTTGGCTCCGGGCGGGGTGGATTCACCCCTCCACTTT.

CDR3: CASSVGVLQEGYTF. The DNA for the CDR3 is TGTGCCAGCAGCGTAGGCGTGCTTCAGGAAGGCTACACCTTC. The chain employs TRBV9 and TRBJ1-2; no reliable D call. Germline V gene data show CDR1 as SGDLS and CDR2 as YYNGEE. There are 14 residues in the CDR3. V gave up 0 bases and J gave up 8 bases, with 14 bases separating them.

V and J are TRBV7-9 and TRBJ2-1; D is possibly TRBD1 (6 bases). Per germline, CDR1 SEHNR and CDR2 FQNEAQ (reference sequence). V shed 4 bases and J shed 9 bases, with 10 bases lying between them. This CDR3 region has 12 residues. For the CDR3, the DNA is TGTGCCAGCAGCTCACAGGGTGGTGAGCAGTTCTTC. Protein product: CASSSQGGEQFF.

The chain employs TRBV10-3 and TRBJ2-1; 10 nucleotides align to TRBD2. The junction had 3 bases not matched to a gene; V was cut back by 5 bases and J by 8 bases. The CDR3 is made up of 13 amino acids. Germline lookup yields CDR1 ENHRY and CDR2 SYGVKD. Here the CDR3 DNA reads TGTGCCATCAGTAGCGGGGGGGCCGATGAGCAGTTCTTC. It translates to CAISSGGADEQFF.

The chain has TRBV6-6 and TRBJ2-5; D ambiguous. The CDR3 runs to 14 residues. The germline V and J ends were trimmed by 2 bases and 5 bases, with 12 bases remaining between them. Germline CDR1 and CDR2: MNHNY and SVGAGI (reference sequence). As DNA, the CDR3 is TGTGCCAGCAGTTACGCGATAGCAAGGGAGACCCAGTACTTC. Amino acids: CASSYAIARETQYF.

The genes are TRBV29-1 and TRBJ2-7; weak D call: TRBD1 (6 bases). Germline CDR1 is SQVTM and CDR2 is ANQGSEA. Between the trimmed V and J ends, which lost 6 bases and 0 bases, there was a span of 9 bases. The CDR3 contains 12 residues. CDR3 loop: CSVWTDSYEQYF. Written as DNA, the CDR3 is TGCAGCGTCTGGACAGACTCCTACGAGCAGTACTTC.

In its sample, this clone was seen a few times. The genes are TRBV19 and TRBJ1-5; a possible D gene is TRBD1 (6 bases). Trimming removed 7 bases from V and 2 bases from J, with 12 bases in between. From germline, CDR1 is LNHDA and CDR2 SQIVND (reference sequence). The CDR3 length is 14 residues. DNA of the CDR3: TGTGCCAGTAAACCAGGGGCGGGCAATCAGCCCCAGCATTTT. Protein sequence: CASKPGAGNQPQHF.

Written as DNA, the CDR3 is TGTGCCAGTAACCAGGGAGGTGAAAAACTGTTTTTT. Residues: CASNQGGEKLFF. The chain combines TRBV19 with TRBJ1-4, with a weak D call TRBD1 (5 bases). CDR1 LNHDA and CDR2 SQIVND come from the germline V gene (reference sequence). CDR3 size: 12 residues. Trimming cost V 7 bases and J 7 bases, with 10 bases left between them.